This is a list of T cell receptor beta chains from one sample in a study of blood T cell repertoires in COVID-19. Measured with immunoSEQ multiplex PCR; TCRdb has only the in-frame clones, and not every one. Altogether around 35,000 clones are present, around 87% being singletons, with the ten largest covering roughly two fifths. The sequenced sample consisted of peripheral blood. These receptors were obtained from a human donor in a cohort sampled during active COVID-19. Each CDR3 is given with its conserved first and last residue. Fields, in order: CDR3 protein, CDR3 DNA, V gene, D gene, J gene, clone size. A D gene is named only where the DNA matches it firmly. Expanded clones are given a class, and other clones once, few, many or no size at all.

cdr3_aa: CASSTLGGTYDGYTF; cdr3_nt: TGTGCCAGCAGTACCCTCGGCGGGACTTATGATGGCTACACCTTC; v_call: TRBV6-5; d_call: -; j_call: TRBJ1-2; clone_size: -
cdr3_aa: CASSLVGGRGVGEQFF; cdr3_nt: TGCGCCAGCAGCTTAGTTGGCGGGCGGGGGGTCGGAGAGCAGTTCTTC; v_call: TRBV5-1; d_call: TRBD2; j_call: TRBJ2-1; clone_size: -
cdr3_aa: CASSLNSGIPNEKLFF; cdr3_nt: TGTGCCAGCAGCTTAAATTCCGGTATACCTAATGAAAAACTGTTTTTT; v_call: TRBV11-1; d_call: -; j_call: TRBJ1-4; clone_size: -
cdr3_aa: CASRVTTGVYGYTF; cdr3_nt: TGTGCCAGCAGAGTCACGACAGGGGTCTATGGCTACACCTTC; v_call: TRBV7-2; d_call: TRBD1; j_call: TRBJ1-2; clone_size: -
cdr3_aa: CASSLPYPNQETQYF; cdr3_nt: TGCGCCAGCAGCTTGCCCTACCCAAACCAAGAGACCCAGTACTTC; v_call: TRBV5-1; d_call: -; j_call: TRBJ2-5; clone_size: -
cdr3_aa: CASNPQGLSNQPQHF; cdr3_nt: TGTGCCAGCAACCCCCAGGGGTTGAGCAATCAGCCCCAGCATTTT; v_call: TRBV6-6; d_call: -; j_call: TRBJ1-5; clone_size: -
cdr3_aa: CSASSGYEQYF; cdr3_nt: TGCAGTGCCTCGTCCGGGTACGAGCAGTACTTC; v_call: TRBV20-1; d_call: -; j_call: TRBJ2-7; clone_size: -
cdr3_aa: CASRFDSYGYTF; cdr3_nt: TGTGCCAGCAGGTTCGACAGCTATGGCTACACCTTC; v_call: TRBV2; d_call: -; j_call: TRBJ1-2; clone_size: -
cdr3_aa: CASSLGLAASGAQYF; cdr3_nt: TGTGCCAGCAGCTTGGGACTAGCGGCCTCCGGGGCCCAGTACTTC; v_call: TRBV5-4; d_call: TRBD2; j_call: TRBJ2-5; clone_size: -
cdr3_aa: CASSRPRGARYF; cdr3_nt: TGTGCCAGCAGCCGCCCTCGGGGGGCTAGGTACTTC; v_call: TRBV14; d_call: -; j_call: TRBJ2-4; clone_size: -
cdr3_aa: CASSLPLTAGNSPLHF; cdr3_nt: TGTGCCAGCAGTTTACCCCTGACAGCGGGCAATTCACCCCTCCACTTT; v_call: TRBV28; d_call: -; j_call: TRBJ1-6; clone_size: large
cdr3_aa: CASSPGAGGTEAFF; cdr3_nt: TGTGCCAGCAGCCCCGGCGCCGGCGGGACTGAAGCTTTCTTT; v_call: TRBV7-2; d_call: -; j_call: TRBJ1-1; clone_size: -
cdr3_aa: CASSPSYNSPLHF; cdr3_nt: TGTGCCAGCAGCCCCTCGTATAATTCACCCCTCCACTTT; v_call: TRBV3-1/TRBV3-2; d_call: -; j_call: TRBJ1-6; clone_size: -
cdr3_aa: CASSQDGGLTNYGYTF; cdr3_nt: TGTGCCAGCAGCCAAGATGGCGGACTGACTAACTATGGCTACACCTTC; v_call: TRBV14; d_call: -; j_call: TRBJ1-2; clone_size: few
cdr3_aa: CASSQSGVEQYF; cdr3_nt: TGTGCCAGCAGCCAGTCAGGGGTCGAGCAGTACTTC; v_call: TRBV3-1/TRBV3-2; d_call: -; j_call: TRBJ2-7; clone_size: -
cdr3_aa: CASSDLQGFGEAFF; cdr3_nt: TGTGCCAGCAGTGACTTGCAGGGTTTCGGTGAAGCTTTCTTT; v_call: TRBV2; d_call: -; j_call: TRBJ1-1; clone_size: -
cdr3_aa: CASRMTGTEKETQYF; cdr3_nt: TGTGCCAGCAGAATGACCGGGACAGAAAAAGAGACCCAGTACTTC; v_call: TRBV2; d_call: TRBD1; j_call: TRBJ2-5; clone_size: -
cdr3_aa: CASRTGVGELFF; cdr3_nt: TGTGCCAGCAGGACAGGGGTCGGGGAGCTGTTTTTT; v_call: TRBV6-5; d_call: TRBD1; j_call: TRBJ2-2; clone_size: -
cdr3_aa: CATGQLSNTGELFF; cdr3_nt: TGTGCCACTGGACAACTCTCGAACACCGGGGAGCTGTTTTTT; v_call: TRBV2; d_call: -; j_call: TRBJ2-2; clone_size: -
cdr3_aa: CASRGTAGWSSPLHF; cdr3_nt: TGTGCCAGCAGAGGGACAGCAGGATGGAGTTCACCCCTCCACTTT; v_call: TRBV28; d_call: TRBD1; j_call: TRBJ1-6; clone_size: -
cdr3_aa: CASSYSSAGGGYEQYF; cdr3_nt: TGTGCCAGCAGTTACTCGTCGGCGGGGGGCGGGTACGAGCAGTACTTC; v_call: TRBV6-5; d_call: TRBD2; j_call: TRBJ2-7; clone_size: -
cdr3_aa: CASSLALAVQETQYF; cdr3_nt: TGCGCCAGCAGCTTGGCGCTGGCGGTTCAAGAGACCCAGTACTTC; v_call: TRBV5-1; d_call: -; j_call: TRBJ2-5; clone_size: once
cdr3_aa: CASSLAGGENEQFF; cdr3_nt: TGTGCCAGCAGCTTGGCGGGGGGGGAGAATGAGCAGTTCTTC; v_call: TRBV5-4; d_call: TRBD2; j_call: TRBJ2-1; clone_size: once
cdr3_aa: CASSSLPKGGTVKETQYF; cdr3_nt: TGTGCCAGCAGTTCCTTACCCAAAGGAGGGACGGTAAAAGAGACCCAGTACTTC; v_call: TRBV28; d_call: -; j_call: TRBJ2-5; clone_size: few
cdr3_aa: CASSVRSGELFF; cdr3_nt: TGTGCCAGCAGCGTAAGGAGCGGGGAGCTGTTTTTT; v_call: TRBV9; d_call: -; j_call: TRBJ2-2; clone_size: -
cdr3_aa: CASSWSGSTDTQYF; cdr3_nt: TGTGCCAGCAGCTGGAGCGGTAGCACAGATACGCAGTATTTT; v_call: TRBV7-9; d_call: -; j_call: TRBJ2-3; clone_size: -
cdr3_aa: CASSEQEYRDNSPLHF; cdr3_nt: TGTGCCAGCAGTGAACAGGAGTACAGGGATAATTCACCCCTCCACTTT; v_call: TRBV6-1; d_call: -; j_call: TRBJ1-6; clone_size: -
cdr3_aa: CASSLSGGQARTYEQYF; cdr3_nt: TGTGCCAGCAGTTTATCGGGAGGACAGGCAAGAACCTACGAGCAGTACTTC; v_call: TRBV27; d_call: -; j_call: TRBJ2-7; clone_size: -
cdr3_aa: CASRSGQGDSPLHF; cdr3_nt: TGTGCCAGCAGGTCCGGACAGGGTGATTCACCCCTCCACTTT; v_call: TRBV6-5; d_call: TRBD1; j_call: TRBJ1-6; clone_size: once
cdr3_aa: CASSPGTVTGELFF; cdr3_nt: TGTGCCAGCAGCCCCGGGACTGTCACCGGGGAGCTGTTTTTT; v_call: TRBV7-2; d_call: -; j_call: TRBJ2-2; clone_size: few
cdr3_aa: CASSLQGQANSPLHF; cdr3_nt: TGTGCCAGCAGCTTACAGGGACAGGCAAATTCACCCCTCCACTTT; v_call: TRBV11-1; d_call: TRBD1; j_call: TRBJ1-6; clone_size: -